A single sample gave rise to the 10 T cell receptor beta chains below, sequenced in a study of blood T cell repertoires in COVID-19. Some clones are missing from TCRdb's copy, which holds only in-frame ones; the method was immunoSEQ multiplex PCR. Of fewer than 120,000 clones listed, roughly 87% were seen once; the top ten hold more than 4.5%. The sequenced sample consisted of peripheral blood. The receptors come from a human donor in a cohort sampled during active COVID-19.

This clone was seen more than once but under ten times. The chain employs TRBV6-5 and TRBJ2-1; 8 bases match TRBD2. J gave up 8 bases and V 6 bases, and 12 bases lay outside the gene matches. Germline V gene sequence: CDR1 MNHEY, CDR2 SVGAGI. The CDR3 is 15 residues long. CDR3 region: CASSFLGLGGYEQFF. In nucleotides, the CDR3 is TGTGCCAGCAGCTTCTTGGGACTAGGAGGATATGAGCAGTTCTTC.

The chain links TRBV6-1 to TRBJ2-1, with a possible D match to TRBD1 (5 bases). Germline V gives CDR1 MNHNS, CDR2 SASEGT. Deletions cut 3 bases from V and 8 bases from J, with 11 bases between. The CDR3 runs to 13 residues. The CDR3 spells CASSELDSYEQFF. DNA for the CDR3: TGTGCCAGCAGTGAGCTTGACAGTTATGAGCAGTTCTTC.

As for this clone: One end of the junction varies from germline; a read error may be responsible. The chain uses TRBV7-7 and TRBJ2-3; no clear D gene. Germline CDR1 is SSHAT and CDR2 is FNYEAQ (reference sequence). The CDR3 is made up of 16 amino acids. The chain's CDR3 is CASTLGSEPGTDTQYF. DNA for the CDR3: TGTGCTAGCACTTTAGGAAGCGAGCCGGGCACAGATACGCAGTATTTT.

The rearrangement joins TRBV5-1 to TRBJ1-1; no clear D. The CDR3 totals 13 residues. Trimming removed 4 bases from V and 4 bases from J, with 11 bases in between. Germline assignment: CDR1 SGHRS and CDR2 YFSETQ. The CDR3 sequence is CASSPEETTEAFF. DNA for the CDR3: TGCGCCAGCAGCCCAGAGGAAACCACTGAAGCTTTCTTT. Drawing the rest from reference TRBV5-1 and TRBJ1-1, the complete variable domain is KAGVTQTPRYLIKTRGQQVTLSCSPISGHRSVSWYQQTPGQGLQFLFEYFSETQRNKGNFPGRFSGRQFSNSRSEMNVSTLELGDSALYLCASSPEETTEAFFGQGTRLTVV.

The rearrangement links TRBV7-8 to TRBJ2-5; tentative D call: TRBD2 (8 bases). Germline loops: CDR1 SGHVS, CDR2 FQNEAQ. The CDR3 is 15 amino acids. V lost 3 bases and J lost 3, with 14 bases in between. The CDR3: CASSLGTAGEETQYF. The CDR3 DNA is TGTGCCAGCAGCTTGGGGACAGCGGGGGAAGAGACCCAGTACTTC.

The chain recombines TRBV2 with TRBJ1-3; possibly TRBD1 for D (6 bases). This CDR3 comprises 16 residues. Germline assignment: CDR1 SNHLY and CDR2 FYNNEI. V shed 8 bases and J shed 0 bases, with 17 bases lying between them. The CDR3 reads CASGGVGATSGNTIYF. DNA for the CDR3: TGTGCCAGCGGGGGTGTGGGGGCAACCTCTGGAAACACCATATATTTT.

V is TRBV2 and J is TRBJ1-1, with D possibly matching TRBD1 (6 bases). V was shortened by 1 base and J by 1 base, with 10 bases between the two germline ends. The CDR3 is made up of 15 amino acids. CDR1 SNHLY and CDR2 FYNNEI come from the germline V gene. The CDR3 DNA follows: TGTGCCAGCAGTGAAGAGGCAGGGGCGAACACTGAAGCTTTCTTT. As protein: CASSEEAGANTEAFF.

The gene calls are TRBV5-1 and TRBJ2-3; D is perhaps TRBD1 (6 bases). This CDR3 is built from 15 residues. Germline values: CDR1 SGHRS, CDR2 YFSETQ. Trimming stripped 6 bases from V and 6 bases from J, with 20 bases between. This CDR3 is CASTVNRQAGDTQYF. Written as DNA, the CDR3 is TGCGCCAGCACCGTGAATCGACAGGCCGGGGATACGCAGTATTTT. Full variable domain (missing parts from reference TRBV5-1 and TRBJ2-3): KAGVTQTPRYLIKTRGQQVTLSCSPISGHRSVSWYQQTPGQGLQFLFEYFSETQRNKGNFPGRFSGRQFSNSRSEMNVSTLELGDSALYLCASTVNRQAGDTQYFGPGTRLTVL.

The chain is built from TRBV19 and TRBJ1-1, with D tentatively TRBD1 (6 bases). This CDR3 spans 15 amino acids. Trimming shortened V by 4 bases and J by 0 bases, and 12 bases separated the two germline ends. Germline V gives CDR1 LNHDA, CDR2 SQIVND (reference sequence). The CDR3 loop reads CASSRSGQLNTEAFF. CDR3 sequence (DNA): TGTGCCAGTAGTAGAAGCGGACAGTTGAACACTGAAGCTTTCTTT.

This chain connects TRBV7-8 to TRBJ1-4, with D possibly TRBD1 on 5 matching bases. V was cut by 5 bases and J by 6 bases, with 19 bases left in between. There are 16 residues in the CDR3. Germline V lookup: CDR1 SGHVS, CDR2 FQNEAQ. CDR3: CASSHPWGQGDEKLFF. The DNA for the CDR3 is TGTGCCAGCAGCCACCCGTGGGGTCAGGGCGATGAAAAACTGTTTTTT.